These 18 T cell receptor beta chains came from one sample sequenced in a study of regulatory T cells in long-lasting Graves disease. Time point meaning: newly diagnosed GD, antithyroid drugs for less than 3 months. RNA isolated from PBMCs was used to make the TCR library. Building the TCR beta libraries relied on iRepertoire HTBI primers, and CDR3 regions underwent Arm-PCR. MiXCR was run by TCRdb on the multiplex PCR reads, yielding one entry per CDR3 protein. Of roughly 420,000 distinct CDR3 sequences in the sample, around 15% are singletons; the top ten hold 22%. The material sequenced was peripheral blood mononuclear cells (PBMCs), taken at new diagnosis, from a patient treated with antithyroid drugs. These TCRs come from a female donor with Graves disease.

The chain is built from TRBV7-3 and TRBJ2-2; the match to TRBD2 covers 9 bases. This CDR3 is built from 16 residues. Germline CDR1 is SGHTA and CDR2 is FQGTGA. V shed 5 bases, J shed 0 bases, and the junction held 4 bases outside the gene matches. CDR3 protein: CASSPIAGANTGELFF. CDR3 nucleotides: TGTGCCAGCAGCCCCATAGCGGGAGCGAACACCGGGGAGCTGTTTTTT. Together with reference TRBV7-3 and TRBJ2-2, the CDR3 gives the full variable domain: GAGVSQTPSNKVTEKGKYVELRCDPISGHTALYWYRQSLGQGPEFLIYFQGTGAADDSGLPNDRFFAVRPEGSVSTLKIQRTERGDSAVYLCASSPIAGANTGELFFGEGSRLTVL.

The chain is built from TRBV20-1 and TRBJ1-6, with D possibly TRBD1 on 5 matching bases. This CDR3 region has 15 residues. Germline values: CDR1 DFQATT, CDR2 SNEGSKA (reference sequence). Trimming took 3 bases from V and 10 from J, leaving 19 bases between them. This chain's CDR3 is CSARSFGQGGSPLHF. The CDR3, as DNA: TGCAGTGCTAGGAGTTTTGGGCAGGGAGGCTCACCCCTCCACTTT.

The table lists this clonotype with many counts. The rearrangement uses TRBV19 and TRBJ2-7, with TRBD2 identical over 9 bases. The V and J ends lost 3 bases and 2 bases, in that order; junction bases with no gene match: 5. Germline values: CDR1 LNHDA, CDR2 SQIVND (reference sequence). The CDR3 totals 15 residues. The CDR3: CASSITLAGTYEQYF. The CDR3 nucleotides are TGTGCCAGTAGTATTACGCTAGCGGGAACCTACGAGCAGTACTTC.

J is TRBJ2-5 and V is TRBV7-9, with a tentative D call TRBD2 (6 bases). The length of the CDR3 is 17 residues. Germline CDR1 and CDR2: SEHNR and FQNEAQ (reference sequence). The V end lost 3 bases, the J end lost 1 base, and 18 bases lay between the germline ends. CDR3 in DNA: TGTGCCAGCAGCTTTCCCGCGGGACGGATCATCCAAGAGACCCAGTACTTC. Residues: CASSFPAGRIIQETQYF.

The rearrangement links TRBV20-1 to TRBJ2-7; 8 positions match TRBD2. CDR3 length equals 14 residues. The V and J ends lost 0 bases and 6 bases, in that order; junction bases with no gene match: 7. CDR1 is DFQATT and CDR2 is SNEGSKA in the germline V gene (reference sequence). The CDR3 bases are TGCAGTGCTAGAGATTCGGGAGGGGCTGGCGAGCAGTACTTC. This translates into CSARDSGGAGEQYF.

The V gene is TRBV12-3 or TRBV12-4, the J gene TRBJ2-2; TRBD2 matches 10 bases. CDR3 length: 22 amino acids. With V trimmed by 1 base and J by 6 bases, 23 bases remained unmatched. Here the CDR3 DNA reads TGTGCCAGCAGTTTAGAGGGACTCCTAGGGGGCCTAGCGGGAGTCTTTCCCGGGGAGCTGTTTTTT. It is translated as CASSLEGLLGGLAGVFPGELFF.

At least ten counts were recorded for this clonotype. The chain combines TRBV12-3 or TRBV12-4 with TRBJ2-5; D remains unclear. The V and J ends lost 2 bases and 0 bases respectively, with 7 bases between them. The CDR3 loop spans 14 amino acids. The CDR3 sequence is CASSLTAYQETQYF. The DNA of the CDR3 is TGTGCCAGCAGTTTAACAGCGTACCAAGAGACCCAGTACTTC.

The sample holds a few counts of this clonotype. V usage is TRBV29-1 and J usage is TRBJ1-1; D is perhaps TRBD1 (5 bases). Germline assignment: CDR1 SQVTM and CDR2 ANQGSEA. V was pared by 5 bases and J by 3 bases, with 13 bases between. The CDR3 totals 13 residues. The CDR3: CSVRSQGDTEAFF. CDR3 bases: TGCAGCGTTCGCTCCCAAGGGGACACTGAAGCTTTCTTT.

The V gene is TRBV19, the J gene TRBJ1-5; D is uncertain. CDR1 is LNHDA and CDR2 is SQIVND in the germline V gene (reference sequence). The germline V and J ends were trimmed by 4 bases and 4 bases, with 11 bases remaining between them. The CDR3 loop spans 14 amino acids. The DNA for the CDR3 is TGTGCCAGTAGTACCCCCCGCCTAAATCAGCCCCAGCATTTT. It codes for CASSTPRLNQPQHF.

For this clonotype: This may arise from a read error, as a much more abundant clone is one base away. This chain joins TRBV7-6 and TRBJ2-1, with TRBD2 matching over 13 bases. With the DNA end fitting TRBJ2-5 better, the J assignment may be wrong. Germline-derived CDR1 and CDR2 are SGHVS and FNYEAQ. CDR3 size: 15 residues. In DNA form, the CDR3 reads TGTGCCAGCAGCTCCACTAGCGGGGGGGCAGAGACCCAGTACTTC. Translated: CASSSTSGGAETQYF.

This clonotype was recorded at least ten times. The V and J genes are TRBV2 and TRBJ2-2, with D maybe TRBD2 (6 bases). With 7 bases removed from V and 6 bases from J, the gap between germline ends came to 9 bases. The CDR3 contains 12 residues. CDR1 is SNHLY and CDR2 is FYNNEI in the germline V gene. CDR3 in amino acids: CASTGDPGELFF. DNA for the CDR3: TGTGCCAGCACGGGGGATCCCGGGGAGCTGTTTTTT.

This clonotype was detected ten times or more. V usage is TRBV4-1 and J usage is TRBJ1-2; 8 bases are shared with TRBD1. The length of the CDR3 is 17 residues. Germline values: CDR1 MGHRA, CDR2 YSYEKL. Unmatched junction bases numbered 14, after V lost 4 bases and J lost 4 bases. The CDR3 protein is CASSPYLGQGGSYGYTF. The DNA for the CDR3 is TGCGCCAGCAGCCCTTACCTTGGACAGGGAGGGAGCTATGGCTACACCTTC.

The table lists this clonotype with many counts. The chain combines TRBV5-1 with TRBJ2-1, with a possible D match to TRBD2 (6 bases). CDR3 length equals 18 residues. V was clipped by 1 base and J by 0 bases, with 17 bases between them. Per the germline V gene, CDR1 is SGHRS and CDR2 is YFSETQ. This chain's CDR3 is CASSLLPGSGYSYNEQFF. For the CDR3, the DNA is TGCGCCAGCAGCTTGTTACCCGGGAGCGGGTACTCCTACAATGAGCAGTTCTTC.

At least ten counts were recorded for this clonotype. For the CDR3, the DNA is TGTGCCAGCAGCCACGAAAGCGGGAGGGGGTCCCACAATGAGCAGTTCTTC. Translating it yields CASSHESGRGSHNEQFF. The rearrangement links TRBV14 to TRBJ2-1; 10 nucleotides match TRBD2. The V segment lost 3 bases and the J segment 5 bases; nucleotides outside the gene matches: 10. The CDR3 has 17 residues. Germline CDR1 reads SGHDN; CDR2 reads FVKESK.

This clonotype was detected many times. The rearrangement joins TRBV27 to TRBJ2-7; D gene ambiguous. V was shortened by 6 bases and J by 2 bases, with 14 bases between the two germline ends. The V gene's germline CDR1 is MNHEY and CDR2 SMNVEV (reference sequence). This CDR3 has 14 amino acids. The CDR3, as DNA: TGTGCCAGCAGCCCTACGGATCCGCCCTACGAGCAGTACTTC. Translated: CASSPTDPPYEQYF.

This clonotype came up many times. This chain joins TRBV7-9 and TRBJ2-3; no definite D call. This CDR3 is built from 12 residues. V gave up 7 bases and J gave up 6 bases, with 11 bases separating them. From germline, CDR1 is SEHNR and CDR2 FQNEAQ (reference sequence). CDR3 coding DNA: TGTGCCAGCACGTTCTCGCGGGATACGCAGTATTTT. This sequence encodes CASTFSRDTQYF.

This clonotype was recorded many times. This chain uses TRBV24-1 with TRBJ2-5, with TRBD2 as a possible D gene (5 bases). Germline V gives CDR1 KGHDR, CDR2 SFDVKD. CDR3 length: 17 residues. V lost 2 bases, J lost 5 bases, and 20 bases lay in between. For the CDR3, the DNA is TGTGCCACCAGTGATTCCCCGGGTCTGCTGACGGGGGAGACCCAGTACTTC. Protein sequence: CATSDSPGLLTGETQYF.

This clonotype appeared many times. The chain employs TRBV29-1 and TRBJ2-3, with TRBD2 matching over 10 bases. Germline assignment: CDR1 SQVTM and CDR2 ANQGSEA. The J segment lost 6 bases and the V segment lost 4 bases, leaving 13 bases of the junction unmatched. This CDR3 region has 16 residues. CDR3 sequence reads: CSVGYPLAGAWDTQYF. The CDR3, as DNA: TGCAGCGTTGGCTACCCCCTAGCGGGAGCATGGGATACGCAGTATTTT.